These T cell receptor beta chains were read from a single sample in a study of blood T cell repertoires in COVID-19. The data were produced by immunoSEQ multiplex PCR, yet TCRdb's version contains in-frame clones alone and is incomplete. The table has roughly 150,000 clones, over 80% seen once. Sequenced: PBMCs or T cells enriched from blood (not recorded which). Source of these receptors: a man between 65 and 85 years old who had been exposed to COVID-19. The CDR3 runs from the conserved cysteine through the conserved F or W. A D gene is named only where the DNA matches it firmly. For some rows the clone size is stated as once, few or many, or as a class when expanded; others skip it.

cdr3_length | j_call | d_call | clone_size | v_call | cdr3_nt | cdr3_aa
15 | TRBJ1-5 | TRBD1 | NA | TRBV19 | TGTGCCAGTAGTATGCAGGACAGGGTCAATCAGCCCCAGCATTTT | CASSMQDRVNQPQHF
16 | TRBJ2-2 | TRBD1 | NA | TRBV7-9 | TGTGCCAGCAGCTTAGGGACAGGGCCCAACACCGGGGAGCTGTTTTTT | CASSLGTGPNTGELFF
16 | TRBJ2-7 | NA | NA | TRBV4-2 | TGTGCCAGCAGCCGGGCAAACCCCGCCGAACCCTACGAGCAGTACTTC | CASSRANPAEPYEQYF
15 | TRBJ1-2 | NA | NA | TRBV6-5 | TGTGCCAGCAGTTACTCGATGTCGGCGGGTGGGAGCTACACCTTC | CASSYSMSAGGSYTF
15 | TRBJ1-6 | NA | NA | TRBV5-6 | TGTGCCAGCAGCCGGAGGCAGTCGAGGAATTCACCCCTCCACTTT | CASSRRQSRNSPLHF
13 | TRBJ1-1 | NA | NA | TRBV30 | TGTGCCTGGAGTGCCCAGGGTTGGGCTGAAGCTTTCTTT | CAWSAQGWAEAFF
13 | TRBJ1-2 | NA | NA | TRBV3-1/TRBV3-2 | TGTGCCAGCAGCCAAGTCTCTAACTATGGCTACACCTTC | CASSQVSNYGYTF
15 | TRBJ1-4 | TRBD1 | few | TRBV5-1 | TGCGCCAGCAGCTTGGGCGGGACAGGGGAGGAAAAACTGTTTTTT | CASSLGGTGEEKLFF
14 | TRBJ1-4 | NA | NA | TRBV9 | TGTGCCAGTCGGGGGGCGGGCCCCCATGAAAAACTGTTTTTT | CASRGAGPHEKLFF
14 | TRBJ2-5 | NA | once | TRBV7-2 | TGTGCCAGCAGCTTAGAAAGGGTAGCGCCCAACCAGTACTTC | CASSLERVAPNQYF
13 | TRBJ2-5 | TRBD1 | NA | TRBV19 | TGTGCCAGTATGAAACAGGGGGATGTAGTCCAGTACTTC | CASMKQGDVVQYF
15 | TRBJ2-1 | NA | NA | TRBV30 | TGTGCCTGGAGTGACTCTAGCTGGTCCTACAATGAGCAGTTCTTC | CAWSDSSWSYNEQFF
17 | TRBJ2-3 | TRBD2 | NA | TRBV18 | TGTGCCAGCTCACAATTAGCGGGAGGGCCTGCCACAGATACGCAGTATTTT | CASSQLAGGPATDTQYF
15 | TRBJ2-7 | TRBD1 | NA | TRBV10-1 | TGCGCCAGCGGAGAAGACAGGGTAGGAACCTACGAGCAGTACTTC | CASGEDRVGTYEQYF
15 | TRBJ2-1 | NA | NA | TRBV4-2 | TGTGCCAGCAGCCAATTTCGGGGGACCAACAATGAGCAGTTCTTC | CASSQFRGTNNEQFF
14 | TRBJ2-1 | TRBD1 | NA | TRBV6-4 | TGTGCCAGCAGTACGGCACAGGGGGCGGATGAGCAGTTCTTC | CASSTAQGADEQFF
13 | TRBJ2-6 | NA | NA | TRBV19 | TGTGCCACCGCGGACTCCTGGGCCAACGTCCTGACTTTC | CATADSWANVLTF
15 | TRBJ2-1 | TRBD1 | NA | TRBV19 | TGTGCCAGTTCCCTCGCCAGACAGGGTGTTAATGAGCAGTTCTTC | CASSLARQGVNEQFF
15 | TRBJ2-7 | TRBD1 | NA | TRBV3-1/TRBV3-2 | TGTGCCAGCACCGTCGGACAGGGGCCTTCCTACGAGCAGTACTTC | CASTVGQGPSYEQYF
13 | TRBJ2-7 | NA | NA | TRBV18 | TGTGCCAGCTCACTGGATCCGGCGGGAGAGCAGTACTTC | CASSLDPAGEQYF
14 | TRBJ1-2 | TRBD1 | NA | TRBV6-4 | TGTGCCAGCAGTGACTCGGGACAGGGGGATGGCTACACCTTC | CASSDSGQGDGYTF
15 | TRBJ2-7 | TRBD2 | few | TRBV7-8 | TGTGCCAGCGCTGCCGGGACTAGCGGACCCTACGAGCAGTACTTC | CASAAGTSGPYEQYF
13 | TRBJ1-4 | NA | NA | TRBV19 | TGTGCCAGCCGGAGAAATGCTAATGAAAAACTGTTTTTT | CASRRNANEKLFF
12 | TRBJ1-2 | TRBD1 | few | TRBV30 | TGTGCCTGGACCCAGGGGGCGGGAGGCTACACCTTC | CAWTQGAGGYTF
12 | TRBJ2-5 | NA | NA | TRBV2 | TGTGCCAGCAGTGAATCTACGGAGACCCAGTACTTC | CASSESTETQYF
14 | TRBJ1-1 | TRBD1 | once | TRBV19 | TGTGCCAGTACCATGGGACAGGGATTGGCTGAAGCTTTCTTT | CASTMGQGLAEAFF
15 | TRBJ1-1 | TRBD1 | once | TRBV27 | TGTGCCAGCAGTCCGGGGACAGGGACGAACACTGAAGCTTTCTTT | CASSPGTGTNTEAFF
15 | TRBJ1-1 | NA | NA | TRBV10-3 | TGTGCCATCAGTGACCCAGGACAGCCGAACACTGAAGCTTTCTTT | CAISDPGQPNTEAFF
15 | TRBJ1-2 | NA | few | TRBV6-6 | TGTGCCAGCACCCATAGGGGGAGAGTGGACTATGGCTACACCTTC | CASTHRGRVDYGYTF
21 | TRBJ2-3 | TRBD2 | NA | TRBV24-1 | TGTGCCACCAGTGCCTCTTTAGGACTAGCGGGAGGGCAACAGGGCACAGATACGCAGTATTTT | CATSASLGLAGGQQGTDTQYF
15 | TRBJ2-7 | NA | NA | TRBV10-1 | TGCGCCAGCAGTGAGTCGTCAGGGCTCTCCTACGAGCAGTACTTC | CASSESSGLSYEQYF
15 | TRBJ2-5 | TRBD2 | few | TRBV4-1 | TGCGCCAGCAGCCAACGACTAGCGGGAACGGAGACCCAGTACTTC | CASSQRLAGTETQYF
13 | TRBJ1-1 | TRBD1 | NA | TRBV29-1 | TGCAGCGCCTCACAGGGGATTAACACTGAAGCTTTCTTT | CSASQGINTEAFF
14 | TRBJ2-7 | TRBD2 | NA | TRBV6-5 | TGTGCCAGCGGAGGCGGGAGGTCATCCTACGAGCAGTACTTC | CASGGGRSSYEQYF
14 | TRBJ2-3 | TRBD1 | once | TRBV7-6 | TGTGCCAGCAGCCGGACAGGGGGCACAGATACGCAGTATTTT | CASSRTGGTDTQYF
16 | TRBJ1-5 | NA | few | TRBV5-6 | TGTGCCAGCAGCTCTTTCTCGGGACACTCCAATCAGCCCCAGCATTTT | CASSSFSGHSNQPQHF
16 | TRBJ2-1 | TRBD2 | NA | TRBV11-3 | TGTGCCAGCAGCCAAAGGGGCGGGGGGGCCTACAATGAGCAGTTCTTC | CASSQRGGGAYNEQFF
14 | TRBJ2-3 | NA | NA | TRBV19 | TGTGCCAGTAGTATGGCTAGACTTACAGATACGCAGTATTTT | CASSMARLTDTQYF
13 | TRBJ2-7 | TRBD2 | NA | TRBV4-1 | TGCGCCAGCAGCCCCGGGACTAGCGGGGAGCAGTACTTC | CASSPGTSGEQYF
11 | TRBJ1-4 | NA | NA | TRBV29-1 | TGCAGCGTTGACAGGAATGAAAAACTGTTTTTT | CSVDRNEKLFF
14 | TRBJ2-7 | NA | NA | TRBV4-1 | TGCGCCAGCAGCCAAGGTCAGGTTAACTACGAGCAGTACTTC | CASSQGQVNYEQYF
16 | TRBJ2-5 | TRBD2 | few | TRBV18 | TGTGCCAGCTCACCAGGACTAGCGGGATTGGGTGAGACCCAGTACTTC | CASSPGLAGLGETQYF
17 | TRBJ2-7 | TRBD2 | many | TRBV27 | TGTGCCAGCAGACCGGGACTAGCGGGAGTAGGCTCCTACGAGCAGTACTTC | CASRPGLAGVGSYEQYF
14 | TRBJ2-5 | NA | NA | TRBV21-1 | TGTGCCAGCAGCAAATCCCACGGGTGGGAGACCCAGTACTTC | CASSKSHGWETQYF
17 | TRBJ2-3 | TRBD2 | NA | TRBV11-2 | TGTGCCAGCACCCGTCTCGGGGGACTAGGGTTTTTCGATACGCAGTATTTT | CASTRLGGLGFFDTQYF
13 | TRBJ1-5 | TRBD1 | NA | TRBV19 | TGTGCCAGTAGTACGGACAGGGAGAAGCCCCAGCATTTT | CASSTDREKPQHF
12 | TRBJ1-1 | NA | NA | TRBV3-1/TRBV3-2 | TGTGCCAGCAGCCAAGCCGGGACTGAAGCTTTCTTT | CASSQAGTEAFF
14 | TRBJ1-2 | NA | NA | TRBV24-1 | TGTGCCACCAGTGATGACGGCAGGGTGGGCGGCTACACCTTC | CATSDDGRVGGYTF
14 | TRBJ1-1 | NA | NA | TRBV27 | TGTGCCAGCAGTTTTCGCGAGGGGAGGTCTGAAGCTTTCTTT | CASSFREGRSEAFF
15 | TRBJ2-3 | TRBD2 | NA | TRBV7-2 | TGTGCCAGCAGCTACCAACTAGCGGGAGCGGATACGCAGTATTTT | CASSYQLAGADTQYF
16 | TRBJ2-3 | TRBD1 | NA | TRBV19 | TGTGCCAGTACCACGGACAGGGAGAACATATTCGATACGCAGTATTTT | CASTTDRENIFDTQYF
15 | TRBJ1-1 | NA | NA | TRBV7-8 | TGTGCCAGCAGCTTACATATAGGGAGGGGTACTGAAGCTTTCTTT | CASSLHIGRGTEAFF